The 16 T cell receptor beta chains below all came from one sample that was sequenced in a study of shared clonotypes between healthy human individuals. Profiled with immunoSEQ multiplex PCR; TCRdb holds only in-frame clones, not every one. The sample lists about 490,000 clones; 76% were seen once. Sequencing was done on a sample of PBMCs. All receptors derive from a woman aged 40 to 50 in good health. Some clones in this sample may be carry-over from other donors' samples.

V gene TRBV6-1 combines with J gene TRBJ1-1; the match to TRBD1 covers 9 bases. This CDR3 is built from 16 residues. The ends lost 6 bases at V and 1 base at J; junction bases unmatched: 9. Germline CDR1 reads MNHNS; CDR2 reads SASEGT. CDR3 nucleotides: TGTGCCAGCAGCGAATACAGGGGGCAAGGGAACACTGAAGCTTTCTTT. It specifies CASSEYRGQGNTEAFF.

The chain employs TRBV7-2 and TRBJ2-7, with 8 bases lining up with TRBD2. Germline V lookup: CDR1 SGHTA, CDR2 FQGNSA. The V segment lost 4 bases and the J segment 6 bases; nucleotides outside the gene matches: 11. This CDR3 spans 15 amino acids. DNA for the CDR3: TGTGCCAGCAGCTATAACGGGGGGGAGGTCGGCGAGCAGTACTTC. It yields the protein CASSYNGGEVGEQYF.

The gene calls are TRBV28 and TRBJ1-4; perhaps TRBD1 as D (6 bases). From germline, CDR1 is MDHEN and CDR2 SYDVKM. This CDR3 contains 14 residues. The ends were cut back, 6 bases at V and 8 bases at J, with 16 bases in the middle. The chain's CDR3 is CASRKDRLYEKLFF. Written as DNA, the CDR3 is TGTGCCAGCAGGAAGGACAGACTGTACGAAAAACTGTTTTTT.

The chain carries TRBV25-1 and TRBJ1-5; 11 bases match TRBD1. The V gene end was trimmed by 4 bases and the J gene end by 7 bases; junction bases not matched to a gene: 3. The CDR3 spans 14 residues. CDR1 and CDR2 (germline): MGHDK, SYGVNS. The CDR3: CASSGTGGQQPQHF. In DNA form, the CDR3 reads TGTGCCAGCAGTGGGACAGGGGGCCAACAGCCCCAGCATTTT. The full variable domain, completed using reference TRBV25-1 and TRBJ1-5, is EADIYQTPRYLVIGTGKKITLECSQTMGHDKMYWYQQDPGMELHLIHYSYGVNSTEKGDLSSESTVSRIRTEHFPLTLESARPSHTSQYLCASSGTGGQQPQHFGDGTRLSIL.

A single count supports this clone. V gene TRBV15 combines with J gene TRBJ2-1; 9 bases agree with TRBD1. Germline V lookup: CDR1 LNHNV, CDR2 YYDKDF (reference sequence). The trim removed 7 bases at V and 2 bases at J, leaving 9 bases unmatched. This CDR3 has 16 amino acids. CDR3 in amino acids: CATTTTRQGAYNEQFF. The CDR3 nucleotides read TGTGCCACCACCACGACCAGACAGGGGGCCTACAATGAGCAGTTCTTC.

V is TRBV28 and J is TRBJ1-2; TRBD1 aligns across 7 bases. The CDR3 consists of 13 residues. With 7 bases clipped from V and 3 bases from J, the junction kept 5 bases outside the gene matches. Germline CDR1 reads MDHEN; CDR2 reads SYDVKM. The chain's CDR3 is CASKQGGHYGYTF. In nucleotides, the CDR3 is TGTGCCAGCAAGCAGGGGGGGCACTATGGCTACACCTTC.

This chain joins TRBV5-1 and TRBJ1-1; D possibly corresponds to TRBD1 (6 bases). The CDR3 extends over 15 amino acids. Deletions cut 4 bases from V and 4 bases from J, with 17 bases between. Germline-derived CDR1 and CDR2 are SGHRS and YFSETQ. The DNA for the CDR3 is TGCGCCAGCAGCCTCGCAGGGGCTGTCGCCACTGAAGCTTTCTTT. It encodes CASSLAGAVATEAFF.

This chain joins TRBV7-8 and TRBJ2-2; weak D call: TRBD2 (6 bases). The CDR3 contains 14 residues. The germline CDR1 and CDR2 sequences are SGHVS and FQNEAQ. Trimming left V 6 bases short and J 7 bases short, with 15 bases between. The CDR3 sequence: CASSLGSRGGELFF. Written as DNA, the CDR3 is TGTGCCAGCAGTCTGGGCTCGCGGGGCGGGGAGCTGTTTTTT.

Details on this clone: Other DNA sequences in the same sample also yield this CDR3. CDR3 bases: TGCGCCAGCAGTTCCGGGACAGAACCTTACGAGCAGTACTTC. Amino acids: CASSSGTEPYEQYF. The gene calls are TRBV5-1 and TRBJ2-7; TRBD1 agrees at 7 bases. This CDR3 is 14 amino acids long. Germline values: CDR1 SGHRS, CDR2 YFSETQ. The J segment lost 4 bases and the V segment lost 5 bases, leaving 9 bases of the junction unmatched.

Turning to this clone: Possible read error: a much larger clone is one base away. The gene calls are TRBV5-1 and TRBJ1-1, with 10 bases aligning to TRBD1. The germline V gene encodes CDR1 SGHRS and CDR2 YFSETQ. The CDR3 spans 14 residues. J gave up 4 bases and V 7 bases, and 7 bases lay outside the gene matches. CDR3 nucleotides: TGCGCCAGCTCCGGGGGACAGGGGAGCACTGAAGCTTTCTTT. Translated: CASSGGQGSTEAFF. Using reference TRBV5-1 and TRBJ1-1 for the parts outside the CDR3, the full variable domain is KAGVTQTPRYLIKTRGQQVTLSCSPISGHRSVSWYQQTPGQGLQFLFEYFSETQRNKGNFPGRFSGRQFSNSRSEMNVSTLELGDSALYLCASSGGQGSTEAFFGQGTRLTVV.

This chain joins TRBV7-2 and TRBJ1-3; D unresolved. The CDR3 covers 15 residues. V shed 5 bases and J shed 0 bases, with 11 bases lying between them. Germline V lookup: CDR1 SGHTA, CDR2 FQGNSA. CDR3 nucleotides: TGTGCCAGCAGCCGCGACGCTAACTCTGGAAACACCATATATTTT. As protein: CASSRDANSGNTIYF.

The chain recombines TRBV11-2 with TRBJ2-5; 7 bases map to TRBD1. Germline-derived CDR1 and CDR2 are SGHAT and FQNNGV. V dropped 7 bases and J dropped 0; count of bases not matched to a gene: 5. The length of the CDR3 is 14 residues. In nucleotides, the CDR3 is TGTGCCAGCACCTCGGACAGGTACCAAGAGACCCAGTACTTC. Protein: CASTSDRYQETQYF.

This clone was observed once. A single base separates this from a much larger clone, so it may be a read error. The J gene is TRBJ1-1, the V gene TRBV30; D not resolved. The CDR3 totals 13 residues. CDR1 and CDR2 from the germline V gene are GTSNPN and SVGIG (reference sequence). The DNA for the CDR3 is TGTGCCCGGAGTGTAGCAGAGAACACTGAAGCTTTCTTT. This encodes CARSVAENTEAFF. The entire variable domain, with the rest obtained from reference TRBV30 and TRBJ1-1, is as follows: SQTIHQWPATLVQPVGSPLSLECTVEGTSNPNLYWYRQAAGRGLQLLFYSVGIGQISSEVPQNLSASRPQDRQFILSSKKLLLSDSGFYLCARSVAENTEAFFGQGTRLTVV.

The chain couples TRBV5-4 to TRBJ1-2, with D hard to call. CDR1 is SGHNT, CDR2 YYREEE, per germline (reference sequence). Trimming shortened V by 0 bases and J by 2 bases, and 8 bases separated the two germline ends. The CDR3 runs 14 residues. CDR3 protein: CASSLDPGNYGYTF. The CDR3 DNA reads TGTGCCAGCAGCTTGGACCCTGGGAACTATGGCTACACCTTC.

The chain employs TRBV29-1 and TRBJ2-1; 9 bases line up with TRBD2. The CDR3 has 17 amino acids. V lost 2 bases and J lost 0; bases outside the gene matches: 8. Germline-derived CDR1 and CDR2 are SQVTM and ANQGSEA. CDR3 bases: TGCAGCGTTGAAAATGCACTACTAGCGGGCTCCTACAATGAGCAGTTCTTC. Protein product: CSVENALLAGSYNEQFF.

The chain joins TRBV5-1 to TRBJ2-3; 11 bases line up with TRBD2. The CDR3 spans 17 residues. The ends lost 7 bases at V and 2 bases at J; junction bases unmatched: 12. Per germline, CDR1 SGHRS and CDR2 YFSETQ. Written as DNA, the CDR3 is TGCGCCAGCCGGAGGACTAGCGGGTTAGTAGACACAGATACGCAGTATTTT. Its protein product is CASRRTSGLVDTDTQYF.